A single sample gave rise to the 14 T cell receptor beta chains below, sequenced in a study of shared clonotypes between healthy human individuals. The table came from immunoSEQ multiplex PCR; TCRdb's copy has only in-frame clones and leaves some out. Here the sample spans about 1.5 million clones, around 98% being singletons. Specimen: naive CD4+ T cells sorted from blood. Subset of the sample: CD45RA+ positively selected. The receptor set was obtained from a young man in good health.

The chain couples TRBV28 to TRBJ2-7, with TRBD2 matching 13 bases. V shed 8 bases, J shed 11 bases, and the junction held 6 bases outside the gene matches. This CDR3 comprises 12 residues. CDR1 and CDR2 (germline): MDHEN, SYDVKM. The CDR3 protein is CASGTSGTMEYF. DNA for the CDR3: TGTGCCAGCGGGACTAGCGGGACCATGGAGTACTTC.

This rearrangement joins TRBV20-1 to TRBJ2-1; no reliable D call. Per germline, CDR1 DFQATT and CDR2 SNEGSKA (reference sequence). CDR3 size: 11 residues. The V end lost 2 bases, the J end lost 8 bases, and 7 bases lay between the germline ends. This CDR3 reads CSARPPHEQFF. The CDR3 nucleotides are TGCAGTGCTAGACCGCCCCATGAGCAGTTCTTC.

The rearrangement uses TRBV28 and TRBJ2-2; D may match TRBD1 or TRBD2 (5 bases each). Germline assignment: CDR1 MDHEN and CDR2 SYDVKM. The CDR3 loop spans 14 amino acids. The ends were cut back, 3 bases at V and 1 base at J, with 6 bases in the middle. CDR3 nucleotide sequence: TGTGCCAGCAGTTTGGGGGTGAACACCGGGGAGCTGTTTTTT. This gives the protein CASSLGVNTGELFF.

The table lists this clone with a count of one. The CDR3 loop is CASSIEVGAGTDTQYF. The CDR3 bases are TGTGCCAGTAGTATTGAGGTTGGCGCAGGTACAGATACGCAGTATTTT. The chain joins TRBV19 to TRBJ2-3, with D unclear. From germline, CDR1 is LNHDA and CDR2 SQIVND (reference sequence). V was trimmed by 3 bases and J by 3 bases, leaving 16 bases between them. The CDR3 sequence is 16 residues long.

The V call is TRBV6-5, the J call TRBJ2-7; D might be TRBD1 (6 bases). Germline CDR1 and CDR2: MNHEY and SVGAGI. The CDR3 length is 13 residues. The germline V and J ends were trimmed by 4 bases and 6 bases, with 13 bases remaining between them. CDR3 residues: CASSWGRGGEQYF. The DNA for the CDR3 is TGTGCCAGCAGTTGGGGCAGGGGTGGCGAGCAGTACTTC.

This chain joins TRBV9 and TRBJ2-5; TRBD2 agrees at 13 bases. The V gene end was trimmed by 4 bases and the J gene end by 5 bases; junction bases not matched to a gene: 8. Germline V gene data show CDR1 as SGDLS and CDR2 as YYNGEE. The CDR3 runs to 16 residues. CDR3 bases: TGTGCCAGCAGCCCCGTGGGGACTAGCGGGATTGAGACCCAGTACTTC. It encodes CASSPVGTSGIETQYF.

The CDR3 coding sequence is TGTGCCAGCAGCTTGCTAGGGTACGAGCAGTACTTC. It encodes CASSLLGYEQYF. This chain connects TRBV5-6 to TRBJ2-7; unclear D gene. Germline V CDR1 and CDR2: SGHDT, YYEEEE. The CDR3 runs 12 residues. V lost 1 base to trimming and J lost 4 bases, with 6 bases between them. Filled out from reference TRBV5-6 and TRBJ2-7, the complete variable domain reads DAGVTQSPTHLIKTRGQQVTLRCSPKSGHDTVSWYQQALGQGPQFIFQYYEEEERQRGNFPDRFSGHQFPNYSSELNVNALLLGDSALYLCASSLLGYEQYFGPGTRLTVT.

The rearrangement links TRBV30 to TRBJ2-7; no clear D gene. The V gene's germline CDR1 is GTSNPN and CDR2 SVGIG (reference sequence). This CDR3 region has 12 residues. V lost 5 bases to trimming and J lost 0 bases, with 8 bases between them. In DNA, the CDR3 is TGTGCCTGGGACGGTTCCTCCTACGAGCAGTACTTC. Translated: CAWDGSSYEQYF.

The chain links TRBV4-3 to TRBJ2-7; the match to TRBD2 covers 12 bases. Trimming took 2 bases from V and 4 from J; bases not matched to a gene: 6. There are 16 residues in the CDR3. Germline CDR1 LGHNA, CDR2 YSLEER. In DNA form, the CDR3 reads TGCGCCAGCAGCCAATTGGGACTAGCGGGCCTTTACGAGCAGTACTTC. Its translation is CASSQLGLAGLYEQYF.

The CDR3 region is CASSLGLEQYF. CDR3 in DNA: TGTGCCAGCAGCTTAGGGTTAGAGCAGTACTTC. The V gene is TRBV11-2, the J gene TRBJ2-7; the D is unclear. Germline V gene data show CDR1 as SGHAT and CDR2 as FQNNGV. This CDR3 contains 11 residues. Trimming left V 1 base short and J 7 bases short, with 5 bases between.

The V gene is TRBV29-1, the J gene TRBJ1-2; TRBD1 agrees at 8 bases. Germline V gene lookup returns CDR1 SQVTM and CDR2 ANQGSEA. This CDR3 comprises 14 residues. V shed 6 bases and J 0 bases; nucleotides not matched to a gene: 6. The CDR3 coding sequence is TGCAGCGTCCTCAGGGGGCCAGCTAACTATGGCTACACCTTC. It yields the protein CSVLRGPANYGYTF.

V is TRBV6-4 and J is TRBJ1-1; 8 nucleotides agree with TRBD1. CDR1 and CDR2 from the germline V gene are MRHNA and SNTAGT. Trimming cost V 6 bases and J 2 bases; bases outside gene matches: 5. This CDR3 is 14 amino acids long. DNA for the CDR3: TGTGCCAGCAGGCAGGGGGCGGGTAACACTGAAGCTTTCTTT. Protein sequence: CASRQGAGNTEAFF.

The chain has TRBV25-1 and TRBJ2-7; unclear D gene. CDR3 size: 11 residues. V lost 6 bases to trimming and J lost 3 bases, with 6 bases between them. In germline, CDR1 is MGHDK, CDR2 SYGVNS. CDR3: CASRRHYEQYF. The CDR3, as DNA: TGTGCCAGCAGGAGACACTACGAGCAGTACTTC.

Worth noting for this clone: Other DNA sequences in this sample translate to the same CDR3. This chain joins TRBV6-5 and TRBJ1-1; D is unresolved. This CDR3 region has 13 residues. V was shortened by 7 bases and J by 2 bases, with 11 bases between the two germline ends. Germline loops: CDR1 MNHEY, CDR2 SVGAGI. CDR3 in amino acids: CASTQGRNTEAFF. As DNA, the CDR3 is TGTGCCAGCACACAAGGAAGAAACACTGAAGCTTTCTTT.